A single sample gave rise to the 21 T cell receptor beta chains below, sequenced in a study of somatic mutations in cytotoxic T cells in rheumatoid arthritis. Some clones are missing from TCRdb's copy, which holds only in-frame ones; the method was immunoSEQ multiplex PCR. The table has about 17,000 clones, roughly 82% seen once. The source material was CD8+ T cells sorted from blood. The receptor set was obtained from an adult with rheumatoid arthritis.

The V gene is TRBV28, the J gene TRBJ2-3, with D maybe TRBD2 (5 bases). Germline CDR1 MDHEN, CDR2 SYDVKM. Trimming took 3 bases from V and 0 from J, leaving 19 bases between them. The CDR3 extends over 18 amino acids. Written as DNA, the CDR3 is TGTGCCAGCAGTTTCATAATTGGGAGCGCGACTAGCACAGATACGCAGTATTTT. Its protein is CASSFIIGSATSTDTQYF. The variable domain in full, completed from reference TRBV28 and TRBJ2-3, reads DVKVTQSSRYLVKRTGEKVFLECVQDMDHENMFWYRQDPGLGLRLIYFSYDVKMKEKGDIPEGYSVSREKKERFSLILESASTNQTSMYLCASSFIIGSATSTDTQYFGPGTRLTVL.

V gene TRBV27 combines with J gene TRBJ1-2; 7 nucleotides match TRBD1. Per germline, CDR1 MNHEY and CDR2 SMNVEV (reference sequence). The CDR3 contains 14 residues. V dropped 8 bases and J dropped 3; count of bases not matched to a gene: 9. The CDR3 sequence is CASAPGGPYYGYTF. The CDR3 DNA reads TGTGCCAGCGCCCCAGGGGGACCCTACTATGGCTACACCTTC.

V and J are TRBV5-5 and TRBJ1-1; 7 nucleotides line up with TRBD1. Germline CDR1 SGHKS, CDR2 YYEKEE (reference sequence). Germline trimming cut 0 bases from V and 5 bases from J; bases unmatched to any gene: 4. The CDR3 spans 14 residues. The CDR3 sequence: CASSLDRGGTEAFF. Written as DNA, the CDR3 is TGTGCCAGCAGCTTGGACAGGGGCGGTACTGAAGCTTTCTTT.

Only a few counts were recorded for this clone. V usage is TRBV6-1 and J usage is TRBJ2-7; D is perhaps TRBD1 or TRBD2 (5 bases each). With 2 bases removed from V and 0 bases from J, the gap between germline ends came to 8 bases. The CDR3 runs 14 residues. Germline CDR1 and CDR2: MNHNS and SASEGT. The CDR3 loop is CASSERDPSYEQYF. The CDR3 DNA is TGTGCCAGCAGTGAACGGGACCCCTCCTACGAGCAGTACTTC.

This rearrangement joins TRBV5-1 to TRBJ2-5; 9 nucleotides match TRBD1. There are 14 residues in the CDR3. After removal of 3 bases from V and 1 base from J, the junction contained 1 base not matched to a gene. From germline, CDR1 is SGHRS and CDR2 YFSETQ. The CDR3 nucleotides are TGCGCCAGCAGCTCGGGACAGGGCCAAGAGACCCAGTACTTC. This encodes CASSSGQGQETQYF.

The chain recombines TRBV6-5 with TRBJ1-2, with 11 bases fitting TRBD1. V trimming: 7 bases; J trimming: 4 bases; junction bases outside the gene matches: 8. CDR3 length: 15 residues. Germline lookup yields CDR1 MNHEY and CDR2 SVGAGI. The DNA of the CDR3 is TGTGCCAGCACCCCCTGGACAGGGGGCGTCTATGGCTACACCTTC. It specifies CASTPWTGGVYGYTF.

This clone came up a few times. The V call is TRBV5-1, the J call TRBJ1-1, with TRBD1 identical over 7 bases. Germline CDR1 and CDR2: SGHRS and YFSETQ. V lost 4 bases to trimming and J lost 3 bases; unmatched junction nucleotides: 6. This CDR3 contains 14 residues. The CDR3 sequence is CASSQGTVDTEAFF. The CDR3 bases are TGCGCCAGCAGCCAAGGGACAGTCGACACTGAAGCTTTCTTT.

The chain carries TRBV7-2 and TRBJ2-1, with TRBD2 identical over 12 bases. CDR1 and CDR2 (germline): SGHTA, FQGNSA. Trimming at V came to 4 bases and at J to 8 bases, leaving 9 bases not matched to a gene. The CDR3 sequence is 16 residues long. The CDR3 DNA is TGTGCCAGCAGCTCACAGCGGGGACTAGCGGGCTATGAGCAGTTCTTC. This encodes CASSSQRGLAGYEQFF.

In its sample, this clone was seen a few times. The gene calls are TRBV2 and TRBJ1-1, with TRBD1 matching over 9 bases. The germline V gene encodes CDR1 SNHLY and CDR2 FYNNEI. The CDR3 sequence is 15 residues long. V shed 6 bases, J shed 3 bases, and the junction held 8 bases outside the gene matches. This CDR3 is CASRADRGVYTEAFF. The CDR3 bases are TGTGCCAGCAGAGCGGACAGGGGCGTATACACTGAAGCTTTCTTT.

V and J are TRBV11-2 and TRBJ2-5, with D uncertain. This CDR3 is built from 14 residues. V was pared by 5 bases and J by 0 bases, with 10 bases between. Germline CDR1 SGHAT, CDR2 FQNNGV. This chain's CDR3 is CASSLHVNQETQYF. The CDR3 nucleotides read TGTGCCAGCAGCCTCCACGTTAACCAAGAGACCCAGTACTTC.

In its sample, this clone was seen once. The chain uses TRBV2 and TRBJ2-3, with TRBD2 matching over 7 bases. V shed 2 bases and J 2 bases; nucleotides not matched to a gene: 4. Germline assignment: CDR1 SNHLY and CDR2 FYNNEI. This CDR3 spans 15 amino acids. The CDR3 bases are TGTGCCAGCAGTGAACCTAGCGGACTCACAGATACGCAGTATTTT. Residues: CASSEPSGLTDTQYF.

The rearrangement links TRBV7-8 to TRBJ1-2, with TRBD1 matching 8 bases. Germline values: CDR1 SGHVS, CDR2 FQNEAQ. V gave up 5 bases and J gave up 4 bases; unmatched junction bases: 9. The CDR3 has 15 amino acids. The CDR3 coding sequence is TGTGCCAGCAGCCCGGTCGGACAGGGAGGCTATGGCTACACCTTC. Translating it yields CASSPVGQGGYGYTF. Full variable domain (outside the CDR3, taken from reference TRBV7-8 and TRBJ1-2): GAGVSQSPRYKVAKRGQDVALRCDPISGHVSLFWYQQALGQGPEFLTYFQNEAQLDKSGLPSDRFFAERPEGSVSTLKIQRTQQEDSAVYLCASSPVGQGGYGYTFGSGTRLTVV.

The chain employs TRBV7-9 and TRBJ2-3; D might be TRBD2 (6 bases). Between the trimmed V and J ends, which lost 1 base and 4 bases, there was a span of 15 bases. The CDR3 is 16 residues long. Germline lookup yields CDR1 SEHNR and CDR2 FQNEAQ (reference sequence). CDR3 amino acids: CASSLGGRRDSDTQYF. CDR3 bases: TGTGCCAGCAGCTTAGGTGGTCGACGGGACTCAGATACGCAGTATTTT.

This sequence joins TRBV5-6 and TRBJ2-1, with 9 bases aligning to TRBD2. CDR1 is SGHDT, CDR2 YYEEEE, per germline. The CDR3 is 16 residues long. J was trimmed by 7 bases and V by 0 bases; bases with no gene match: 8. CDR3 coding DNA: TGTGCCAGCAGCTTGGATGGTCTAGCGGGGAGGAATGAGCAGTTCTTC. Its translation is CASSLDGLAGRNEQFF.

This rearrangement joins TRBV11-1 to TRBJ2-2; the D gene is possibly TRBD2 (6 bases). This CDR3 is 15 amino acids long. Trimming stripped 1 base from V and 4 bases from J, with 10 bases between. The germline CDR1 and CDR2 sequences are SGHAT and FQDESV (reference sequence). As DNA, the CDR3 is TGTGCCAGCAGCTTAGGGGAGCGGGCCACCGGGGAGCTGTTTTTT. Amino acids: CASSLGERATGELFF.

The gene calls are TRBV5-4 and TRBJ2-5; D uncertain. The germline V and J ends were trimmed by 4 bases and 1 base, with 17 bases remaining between them. Germline CDR1 and CDR2: SGHNT and YYREEE (reference sequence). This CDR3 contains 16 residues. CDR3 region: CASSHAGSSPQETQYF. The CDR3 bases are TGTGCCAGCAGCCACGCCGGAAGCAGCCCCCAAGAGACCCAGTACTTC.

Only a few counts were recorded for this clone. This chain connects TRBV5-6 to TRBJ2-7, with D possibly matching TRBD2 (5 bases). The germline V gene has CDR1 SGHDT and CDR2 YYEEEE. CDR3 length: 11 amino acids. V lost 3 bases and J 6 bases, leaving 7 bases between the germline ends. The CDR3 sequence is CASSWGVEQYF. CDR3 DNA: TGTGCCAGCAGCTGGGGAGTCGAGCAGTACTTC. Combining the CDR3 with reference TRBV5-6 and TRBJ2-7 gives the whole variable domain DAGVTQSPTHLIKTRGQQVTLRCSPKSGHDTVSWYQQALGQGPQFIFQYYEEEERQRGNFPDRFSGHQFPNYSSELNVNALLLGDSALYLCASSWGVEQYFGPGTRLTVT.

V gene TRBV19 combines with J gene TRBJ2-1, with 9 bases fitting TRBD2. The CDR3 contains 15 residues. Looked up from germline, CDR1 is LNHDA and CDR2 is SQIVND (reference sequence). Germline trimming cut 5 bases from V and 3 bases from J; bases unmatched to any gene: 5. Here the CDR3 reads CASSALAGIYNEQFF. The CDR3 nucleotides read TGTGCCAGTAGTGCCCTAGCGGGAATCTACAATGAGCAGTTCTTC.

DNA for the CDR3: TGTGCCAGCAGTTTATTCCGGAACACTGAAGCTTTCTTT. Residues: CASSLFRNTEAFF. The genes are TRBV28 and TRBJ1-1; D is uncertain. CDR1 and CDR2 (germline): MDHEN, SYDVKM. Deletions cut 1 base from V and 1 base from J, with 4 bases between. This CDR3 spans 13 amino acids.

J is TRBJ2-1 and V is TRBV6-4; 10 nucleotides agree with TRBD1. Germline trimming cut 4 bases from V and 8 bases from J; bases unmatched to any gene: 2. Germline V gene data show CDR1 as MRHNA and CDR2 as SNTAGT. The CDR3 runs to 13 residues. This CDR3 is CASSGGQGYEQFF. In DNA form, the CDR3 reads TGTGCCAGCAGTGGGGGACAGGGGTATGAGCAGTTCTTC.

V is TRBV5-1 and J is TRBJ1-3; 8 nucleotides line up with TRBD1. The CDR3 is made up of 14 amino acids. Germline CDR1 is SGHRS and CDR2 is YFSETQ. V shed 3 bases, J shed 8 bases, and the junction held 7 bases outside the gene matches. CDR3 DNA: TGCGCCAGCAGCTCCGGACAGGGCCGAGACACCATATATTTT. This gives the protein CASSSGQGRDTIYF.